This T cell receptor (beta chain) was obtained from a study of blood T cell repertoires in COVID-19. Study as a whole: Sources were T cells, B-cell-depleted T cells, or PBMCs; the material itself was cDNA or gDNA.

Per the authors' pipeline: Reference gene primer amplification in the assay estimated nucleated cell counts. Profiling relied on immunoSEQ multiplex PCR, and the TCRdb table lists in-frame clones only, not all of them. The DNA gave D and trimming, while V, J and clone size come from that table. The table lists about 220,000 clones, 80% to 90% of them singletons. J was trimmed by 4 bases and V by 5 bases; bases with no gene match: 4. Germline V gene sequence: CDR1 MNHEY, CDR2 SVGAGI. The length of the CDR3 is 14 residues. All enrollees were roughly 18 to 89 years old and from 20 to 30 US areas. This chain uses TRBV6-5 with TRBJ1-4, with TRBD1 identical over 7 bases. The clonotype was recovered from a middle-aged woman with acute COVID-19. Material: PBMCs or T cells enriched from blood (not recorded which). The DNA for the CDR3 is TGTGCCAGCAGTCGGGACAGACTTAATGAAAAACTGTTTTTT. Protein: CASSRDRLNEKLFF.